This T cell receptor beta chain originates from a study of a mutant IDH1 vaccine in newly diagnosed glioma. Time point reported: week 5, during vaccination. Each dose delivered 300 ug of mutant IDH1 20-mer peptide subcutaneously with imiquimod. Details on this clone: Its antigen is currently unknown.

Sequencing was performed with immunoSEQ multiplex PCR; in TCRdb, only in-frame clones are kept and a portion is missing. The sample consists of tens of thousands of clones, about 84% of them appearing once. Germline V gene lookup returns CDR1 SGHRS and CDR2 YFSETQ. The CDR3 is 14 residues long. V was pared by 0 bases and J by 0 bases, with 7 bases between. The receptor was derived from a man between 40 and 49 years old with glioma. The rearrangement joins TRBV5-1 to TRBJ2-7; D ambiguous. Sequences were derived from PBMCs, sampled from a glioma patient whose treatment included an IDH1 peptide vaccine. The CDR3 reads CASSLALSSYEQYF. In DNA form, the CDR3 reads TGCGCCAGCAGCTTGGCGTTAAGCTCCTACGAGCAGTACTTC.